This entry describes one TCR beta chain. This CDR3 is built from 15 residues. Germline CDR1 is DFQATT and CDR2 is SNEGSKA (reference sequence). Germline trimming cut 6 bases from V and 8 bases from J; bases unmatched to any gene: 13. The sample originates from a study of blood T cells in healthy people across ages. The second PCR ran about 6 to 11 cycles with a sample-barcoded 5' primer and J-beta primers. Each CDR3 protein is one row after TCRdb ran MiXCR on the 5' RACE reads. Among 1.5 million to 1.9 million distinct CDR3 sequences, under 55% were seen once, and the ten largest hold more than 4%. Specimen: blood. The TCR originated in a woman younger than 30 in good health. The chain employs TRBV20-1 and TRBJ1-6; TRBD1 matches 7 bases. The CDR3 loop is CSAETQTGFYSPLHF. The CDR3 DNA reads TGCAGTGCCGAAACTCAGACAGGGTTTTATTCACCCCTCCACTTT.